A single sample gave rise to the 10 T cell receptor beta chains below, sequenced in a study of blood T cell repertoires in COVID-19. Measured with immunoSEQ multiplex PCR; TCRdb has only the in-frame clones, and not every one. The repertoire holds about 60,000 clones, with 70% to 85% as singletons. Sequencing input: peripheral blood. Receptor source: an elderly man with acute or convalescent COVID-19.

V is TRBV19 and J is TRBJ2-1; 7 positions match TRBD1. CDR3 size: 13 residues. V lost 0 bases and J lost 16; bases outside the gene matches: 9. Per the germline V gene, CDR1 is LNHDA and CDR2 is SQIVND (reference sequence). The CDR3 sequence is CASSIDPDRESFF. The CDR3 DNA reads TGTGCCAGTAGTATAGATCCCGACAGGGAATCTTTCTTC.

This rearrangement joins TRBV19 to TRBJ2-5; TRBD1 matches at 7 bases. The CDR3 consists of 13 residues. CDR1 is LNHDA, CDR2 SQIVND, per germline (reference sequence). The J segment lost 3 bases and the V segment lost 4 bases, leaving 2 bases of the junction unmatched. The CDR3 here is CASSTDREETQYF. The CDR3 nucleotides read TGTGCCAGTAGTACAGACAGGGAAGAGACCCAGTACTTC.

CDR3 bases: TGTGCCAGCCAATCGGGGAGCAATCAGCCCCAGCATTTT. Translated, it gives CASQSGSNQPQHF. The V call is TRBV6-5, the J call TRBJ1-5; no clear D gene. V lost 8 bases, J lost 1 base, and 9 bases lay in between. The CDR3 loop spans 13 amino acids. CDR1 and CDR2 from the germline V gene are MNHEY and SVGAGI.

This clone was observed once. The CDR3 DNA sequence: TGCGCCAGCAGCTTGGACAGGGACTACGAGCAGTACTTC. The encoded protein is CASSLDRDYEQYF. The V and J genes are TRBV5-1 and TRBJ2-7; TRBD1 might be the D (6 bases). This CDR3 spans 13 amino acids. Germline CDR1 and CDR2: SGHRS and YFSETQ. Trimming shortened V by 0 bases and J by 3 bases, and 7 bases separated the two germline ends.

The CDR3 nucleotides are TGTGCCATCAGCACAGGTTACACTGAAGCTTTCTTT. It is translated as CAISTGYTEAFF. This rearrangement joins TRBV10-3 to TRBJ1-1, with D perhaps matching TRBD1 (5 bases). V was trimmed by 6 bases and J by 3 bases, leaving 8 bases between them. The CDR3 sequence is 12 residues long. The germline V gene encodes CDR1 ENHRY and CDR2 SYGVKD.

The chain couples TRBV2 to TRBJ1-3; D unresolved. V lost 7 bases, J lost 5 bases, and 9 bases lay in between. CDR1 is SNHLY, CDR2 FYNNEI, per germline. The CDR3 is 12 residues long. This CDR3 is CASTRIRNTIYF. The CDR3 bases are TGTGCCAGCACTAGGATTCGAAACACCATATATTTT.

This clone was recorded once. V gene TRBV18 combines with J gene TRBJ1-5; D gene ambiguous. The CDR3 loop spans 15 amino acids. Deletions cut 2 bases from V and 1 base from J, with 9 bases between. The germline gives CDR1 KGHSH, CDR2 LQKENI. This CDR3 reads CASSPEGLSNQPQHF. In nucleotides, the CDR3 is TGTGCCAGCTCACCAGAGGGCCTAAGCAATCAGCCCCAGCATTTT.

The chain combines TRBV6-5 with TRBJ1-4; tentatively, D is TRBD1 (6 bases). Deletions cut 6 bases from V and 4 bases from J, with 15 bases between. There are 15 residues in the CDR3. Germline CDR1 is MNHEY and CDR2 is SVGAGI. The CDR3 coding sequence is TGTGCCAGCAGGCCCTACCGGGACAATAATGAAAAACTGTTTTTT. This translates into CASRPYRDNNEKLFF.

This clone was seen a handful of times. The chain employs TRBV10-3 and TRBJ2-1; possible D gene TRBD2, 5 bases. In germline, CDR1 is ENHRY, CDR2 SYGVKD. The CDR3 length is 15 residues. The ends were cut back, 0 bases at V and 3 bases at J, with 9 bases in the middle. CDR3 DNA: TGTGCCATCAGTGAGTCCGGAGCGGACTACAATGAGCAGTTCTTC. This sequence encodes CAISESGADYNEQFF.

This chain links TRBV7-9 with TRBJ1-1; 8 nucleotides line up with TRBD1. This CDR3 region has 12 residues. Looked up from germline, CDR1 is SEHNR and CDR2 is FQNEAQ (reference sequence). After removal of 8 bases from V and 6 bases from J, the junction contained 5 bases not matched to a gene. DNA of the CDR3: TGTGCCAGCGGACAGGGATCTTCTGAAGCTTTCTTT. Its translation: CASGQGSSEAFF.